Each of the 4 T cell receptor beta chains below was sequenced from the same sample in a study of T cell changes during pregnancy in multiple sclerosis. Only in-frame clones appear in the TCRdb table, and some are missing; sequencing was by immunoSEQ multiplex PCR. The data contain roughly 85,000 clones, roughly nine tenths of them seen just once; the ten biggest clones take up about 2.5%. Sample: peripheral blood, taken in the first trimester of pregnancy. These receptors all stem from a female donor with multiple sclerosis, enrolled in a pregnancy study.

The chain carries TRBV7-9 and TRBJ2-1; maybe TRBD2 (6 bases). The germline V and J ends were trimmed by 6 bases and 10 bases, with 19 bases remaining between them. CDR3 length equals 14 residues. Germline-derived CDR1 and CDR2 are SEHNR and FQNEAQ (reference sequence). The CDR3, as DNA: TGTGCCAGCAGTCCCGGGCTAGCGATGGGGGAGCAGTTCTTC. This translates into CASSPGLAMGEQFF.

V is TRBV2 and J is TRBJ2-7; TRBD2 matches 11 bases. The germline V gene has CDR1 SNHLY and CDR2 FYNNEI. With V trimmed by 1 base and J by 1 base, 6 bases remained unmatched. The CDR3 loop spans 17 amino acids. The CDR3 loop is CASSEETSGDLSYEQYF. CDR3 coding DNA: TGTGCCAGCAGTGAAGAGACTAGCGGGGACCTTTCCTACGAGCAGTACTTC.

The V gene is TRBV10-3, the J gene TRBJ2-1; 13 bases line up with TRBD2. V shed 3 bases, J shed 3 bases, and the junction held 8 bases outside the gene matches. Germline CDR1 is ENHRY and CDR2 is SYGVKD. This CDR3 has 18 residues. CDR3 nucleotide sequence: TGTGCCATCAGTGACCCCGGACTAGCGGGAGAGCTCTACAATGAGCAGTTCTTC. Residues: CAISDPGLAGELYNEQFF.

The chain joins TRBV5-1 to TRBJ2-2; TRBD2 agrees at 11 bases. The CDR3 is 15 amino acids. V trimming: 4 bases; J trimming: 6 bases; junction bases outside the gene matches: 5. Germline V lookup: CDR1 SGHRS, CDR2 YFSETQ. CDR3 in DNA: TGCGCCAGCAGCGCTAGCGGGGGGCCCCCCGGGGAGCTGTTTTTT. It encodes CASSASGGPPGELFF.